The 23 T cell receptor beta chains reported below all come from one sample, sequenced in a study of CD4 T cells in relation to SARS-CoV-2 and coronaviruses. Clones were sequenced by immunoSEQ multiplex PCR, and TCRdb holds only the in-frame ones, with some missing. This repertoire shows some 65,000 clones, 75% to 90% found once; its top ten account for about 1.6%. The unexposed donors gave CD4+ T cells in about 2010-2019, prior to COVID-19. Sequencing was carried out using memory CD4+ T cells from PBMCs. All receptors come from a human donor in good health.

The rearrangement joins TRBV19 to TRBJ2-1; TRBD2 matches at 8 bases. The junction had 12 bases not matched to a gene; V was cut back by 4 bases and J by 4 bases. The germline V gene has CDR1 LNHDA and CDR2 SQIVND (reference sequence). This CDR3 has 17 residues. The DNA for the CDR3 is TGTGCCAGTAGTAGAACCGGGACGGTAGCGGGGTACAATGAGCAGTTCTTC. It specifies CASSRTGTVAGYNEQFF.

The chain couples TRBV25-1 to TRBJ2-5, with 8 bases aligning to TRBD2. After removal of 1 base from V and 0 bases from J, the junction contained 4 bases not matched to a gene. Germline-derived CDR1 and CDR2 are MGHDK and SYGVNS. This CDR3 comprises 16 residues. CDR3 in DNA: TGTGCCAGCAGTGAATCCCGGGGGGGCGACCAAGAGACCCAGTACTTC. Its protein product is CASSESRGGDQETQYF. Filled out from reference TRBV25-1 and TRBJ2-5, the complete variable domain reads EADIYQTPRYLVIGTGKKITLECSQTMGHDKMYWYQQDPGMELHLIHYSYGVNSTEKGDLSSESTVSRIRTEHFPLTLESARPSHTSQYLCASSESRGGDQETQYFGPGTRLLVL.

This chain's CDR3 is CATSDHSGTSGYNEQFF. The CDR3 DNA sequence: TGTGCCACCAGTGACCATTCCGGGACTAGCGGTTACAATGAGCAGTTCTTC. J is TRBJ2-1 and V is TRBV24-1, with 11 bases lining up with TRBD2. CDR1 and CDR2 from the germline V gene are KGHDR and SFDVKD. CDR3 length: 17 residues. The trim removed 4 bases at V and 4 bases at J, leaving 8 bases unmatched.

This chain joins TRBV3-1 (or the pseudogene TRBV3-2) and TRBJ2-7; TRBD1 matches 7 bases. CDR3 length equals 14 residues. Losses at the gene ends were 1 base for V and 5 bases for J; bases not matched to a gene: 5. Germline CDR1 reads LGHDT; CDR2 reads YNNKEL (reference sequence). DNA of the CDR3: TGTGCCAGCAGCCAAGGTTACAGGGGCCACGAGCAGTACTTC. Its protein is CASSQGYRGHEQYF.

In this sample, this clone turned up once. The chain links TRBV30 to TRBJ1-1, with TRBD1 matching 10 bases. The J segment lost 0 bases and the V segment lost 5 bases, leaving 15 bases of the junction unmatched. Germline V gene data show CDR1 as GTSNPN and CDR2 as SVGIG (reference sequence). The CDR3 loop spans 18 amino acids. CDR3: CAWASGTGASPMNTEAFF. CDR3 DNA: TGTGCCTGGGCCTCCGGGACAGGGGCCTCCCCCATGAACACTGAAGCTTTCTTT.

This clone has a single count. The J gene is TRBJ2-7, the V gene TRBV29-1, with D possibly being TRBD2 (5 bases). Trimming stripped 6 bases from V and 2 bases from J, with 11 bases between. Germline lookup yields CDR1 SQVTM and CDR2 ANQGSEA. The CDR3 contains 12 residues. Here the CDR3 reads CSVETKTYEQYF. DNA of the CDR3: TGCAGCGTGGAGACTAAGACCTACGAGCAGTACTTC.

The CDR3, as DNA: TGTGCCAGTAGGTCGGCTAGCGGGAGTATTTATACGCAGTATTTT. Translation: CASRSASGSIYTQYF. The chain combines TRBV19 with TRBJ2-3, with 10 bases fitting TRBD2. This CDR3 spans 15 amino acids. V trimming: 6 bases; J trimming: 7 bases; junction bases outside the gene matches: 10. Germline CDR1 is LNHDA and CDR2 is SQIVND (reference sequence).

This clone was observed once. The chain has TRBV10-1 and TRBJ1-6, with 7 nucleotides matching TRBD1. CDR1 is WNHNN and CDR2 is SYGVQD in the germline V gene (reference sequence). The CDR3 has 14 amino acids. The trim removed 8 bases at V and 6 bases at J, leaving 7 bases unmatched. DNA of the CDR3: TGCGCCAGCTCAGCCGGGACAGCTAATTCACCCCTCCACTTT. This sequence encodes CASSAGTANSPLHF.

V usage is TRBV7-6 and J usage is TRBJ2-5; 7 nucleotides line up with TRBD1. Unmatched junction bases numbered 10, after V lost 8 bases and J lost 1 base. This CDR3 is 15 amino acids long. Germline CDR1 reads SGHVS; CDR2 reads FNYEAQ. The CDR3 protein is CASSILDRAQETQYF. The CDR3, as DNA: TGTGCCAGCTCGATCCTCGACAGGGCCCAAGAGACCCAGTACTTC.

The CDR3 region has the DNA TGCGCCAGCAGCTTGGATTCCACTCTTACCACCGGGGAGCTGTTTTTT. This codes for CASSLDSTLTTGELFF. J is TRBJ2-2 and V is TRBV5-1; D unresolved. CDR1 is SGHRS and CDR2 is YFSETQ in the germline V gene. The germline V and J ends were trimmed by 0 bases and 4 bases, with 13 bases remaining between them. CDR3 length equals 16 residues.

The chain uses TRBV7-2 and TRBJ2-5; D not resolved. The CDR3 consists of 14 residues. Germline values: CDR1 SGHTA, CDR2 FQGNSA. V was trimmed by 1 base and J by 4 bases, leaving 10 bases between them. CDR3: CASSLVGFGETQYF. DNA of the CDR3: TGTGCCAGCAGCTTAGTGGGCTTCGGAGAGACCCAGTACTTC.

CDR3 protein: CASRGGGRDYNEQFF. In DNA form, the CDR3 reads TGTGCCAGCAGGGGCGGGGGACGGGACTACAATGAGCAGTTCTTC. The rearrangement links TRBV28 to TRBJ2-1, with 7 nucleotides matching TRBD2. The V gene end was trimmed by 6 bases and the J gene end by 3 bases; junction bases not matched to a gene: 8. Germline lookup yields CDR1 MDHEN and CDR2 SYDVKM. The CDR3 has 15 residues.

V usage is TRBV7-2 and J usage is TRBJ2-7; weak D call: TRBD2 (7 bases). CDR1 and CDR2 from the germline V gene are SGHTA and FQGNSA. The CDR3 spans 13 residues. Trimming took off 2 bases at V and 5 bases at J, with 10 bases between the two ends. For the CDR3, the DNA is TGTGCCAGCAGCTTAAGGGGGGGCGACGAGCAGTACTTC. This codes for CASSLRGGDEQYF.

The J gene is TRBJ2-2, the V gene TRBV19; D tentatively reads TRBD1 or TRBD2 (5 bases each). The germline V gene encodes CDR1 LNHDA and CDR2 SQIVND (reference sequence). This CDR3 comprises 16 residues. V was pared by 8 bases and J by 0 bases, with 16 bases between. CDR3 DNA: TGTGCCAGTTTCCGTACCGGGACCTCGAACACCGGGGAGCTGTTTTTT. Encoded protein: CASFRTGTSNTGELFF.

The rearrangement links TRBV7-9 to TRBJ1-5; D unclear. Germline lookup yields CDR1 SEHNR and CDR2 FQNEAQ (reference sequence). This CDR3 region has 14 residues. V shed 5 bases and J shed 4 bases, with 12 bases lying between them. CDR3 residues: CASSPSGGNQPQHF. The CDR3 DNA is TGTGCCAGCAGCCCGAGTGGCGGGAATCAGCCCCAGCATTTT.

V gene TRBV28 combines with J gene TRBJ1-4; D remains ambiguous. Per germline, CDR1 MDHEN and CDR2 SYDVKM. Trimming left V 6 bases short and J 6 bases short, with 5 bases between. The CDR3 sequence is 11 residues long. CDR3 in DNA: TGTGCCAGCAGCGACGATGAAAAACTGTTTTTT. This codes for CASSDDEKLFF.

The genes are TRBV7-2 and TRBJ2-7, with D uncertain. Germline V lookup: CDR1 SGHTA, CDR2 FQGNSA. The V end lost 5 bases, the J end lost 2 bases, and 13 bases lay between the germline ends. The CDR3 runs 14 residues. The CDR3 DNA follows: TGTGCCAGCAGCCGGATGCAGTCCACCTACGAGCAGTACTTC. As protein: CASSRMQSTYEQYF.

The CDR3 DNA reads as TGTGCCAGCAGTACGGGACCAAACTATGGCTACACCTTC. Protein sequence: CASSTGPNYGYTF. The chain recombines TRBV12-3 or TRBV12-4 with TRBJ1-2; D possibly corresponds to TRBD1 (5 bases). CDR3 size: 13 residues. V was shortened by 5 bases and J by 2 bases, with 9 bases between the two germline ends.

This chain links TRBV7-9 with TRBJ2-2, with D perhaps matching TRBD2 (6 bases). Per the germline V gene, CDR1 is SEHNR and CDR2 is FQNEAQ (reference sequence). The CDR3 spans 16 residues. V shed 5 bases and J shed 6 bases, with 19 bases lying between them. CDR3 bases: TGTGCCAGCAGCACATCCTCCGGGAGTATCCCCGGGGAGCTGTTTTTT. Encoded protein: CASSTSSGSIPGELFF.

The rearrangement uses TRBV9 and TRBJ2-7; the D gene is possibly TRBD1 (6 bases). The CDR3 contains 15 residues. The V and J ends lost 0 bases and 2 bases respectively, with 12 bases between them. The germline V gene has CDR1 SGDLS and CDR2 YYNGEE. CDR3 amino acids: CASSVAAGDTYEQYF. In nucleotides, the CDR3 is TGTGCCAGCAGCGTAGCAGCAGGGGACACCTACGAGCAGTACTTC. The full variable domain, with the rest looked up from reference TRBV9 and TRBJ2-7, is DSGVTQTPKHLITATGQRVTLRCSPRSGDLSVYWYQQSLDQGLQFLIQYYNGEERAKGNILERFSAQQFPDLHSELNLSSLELGDSALYFCASSVAAGDTYEQYFGPGTRLTVT.

This chain links TRBV6-4 with TRBJ1-5, with D possibly TRBD1 on 6 matching bases. There are 18 residues in the CDR3. CDR1 is MRHNA and CDR2 is SNTAGT in the germline V gene. Trimming took off 8 bases at V and 0 bases at J, with 23 bases between the two ends. CDR3 protein: CASGPLPDSLYSNQPQHF. For the CDR3, the DNA is TGTGCCAGCGGACCTTTGCCGGACAGCCTTTATAGCAATCAGCCCCAGCATTTT.

V and J are TRBV5-1 and TRBJ2-1, with 7 bases that match TRBD2. Germline V lookup: CDR1 SGHRS, CDR2 YFSETQ. The CDR3 has 15 residues. Losses at the gene ends were 0 bases for V and 4 bases for J; bases not matched to a gene: 4. The CDR3 nucleotides read TGCGCCAGCAGCTTGGACGGGGACTATTACAATGAGCAGTTCTTC. This gives the protein CASSLDGDYYNEQFF. The full variable domain, its missing parts supplied by reference TRBV5-1 and TRBJ2-1, is KAGVTQTPRYLIKTRGQQVTLSCSPISGHRSVSWYQQTPGQGLQFLFEYFSETQRNKGNFPGRFSGRQFSNSRSEMNVSTLELGDSALYLCASSLDGDYYNEQFFGPGTRLTVL.

The chain couples TRBV5-1 to TRBJ2-1; D is perhaps TRBD1 or TRBD2 (5 bases each). The ends were cut back, 0 bases at V and 7 bases at J, with 17 bases in the middle. CDR1 SGHRS and CDR2 YFSETQ come from the germline V gene. The CDR3 runs to 16 residues. The CDR3 loop is CASSLEGALPGNEQFF. CDR3 bases: TGCGCCAGCAGCTTGGAAGGGGCACTCCCGGGGAATGAGCAGTTCTTC.